This TCR beta chain was recorded in a study of blood T cells in healthy people across ages. V was trimmed by 0 bases and J by 4 bases, leaving 21 bases between them. This CDR3 comprises 17 residues. The V gene's germline CDR1 is SQVTM and CDR2 ANQGSEA. A second PCR of 7 to 11 cycles used a sample-barcoded 5' primer and a J-beta primer mix. MiXCR, run by TCRdb on the 5' RACE reads, gives a single entry per CDR3 protein. The data show roughly 1.5 million distinct CDR3 sequences, roughly 43% seen once. The sequenced sample was blood. This clonotype was sampled from a young woman in good health. This chain links TRBV29-1 with TRBJ1-2; no reliable D call. Here the CDR3 reads CSVEEGLGNGRAYGYTF. CDR3 DNA sequence: TGCAGCGTTGAAGAAGGCTTGGGGAACGGTCGGGCCTATGGCTACACCTTC.